This T cell receptor (beta chain) was profiled in a study of blood T cell repertoires in COVID-19. The CDR3 is 13 amino acids. V dropped 7 bases and J dropped 0 bases, with 9 bases sitting between them. Germline V gene data show CDR1 as MDHEN and CDR2 as SYDVKM. TCRdb keeps only in-frame clones here, not all; method: immunoSEQ multiplex PCR. The sample holds about 270,000 clones, 88% seen once. Sequences were obtained from PBMCs or T cells enriched from blood (not recorded which). The chain employs TRBV28 and TRBJ1-2; tentatively, D is TRBD1 (5 bases). The TCR was taken from a woman aged 45-65 years who had recovered from COVID-19. CDR3 nucleotides: TGTGCCAGCATGGACACCGCTAACTATGGCTACACCTTC. Residues: CASMDTANYGYTF.